Below, 5 T cell receptor beta chains from the same sample are listed, as sequenced in a study of blood T cell repertoires in COVID-19. Here immunoSEQ multiplex PCR was the method, and the copy in TCRdb shows in-frame clones only, minus some. The table lists about 200,000 clones, around 83% of them singletons. Sequences were obtained from peripheral blood. The receptors were sampled from a woman aged 80 or older with acute or convalescent COVID-19.

V and J are TRBV6-5 and TRBJ2-3; no firm D call. Germline loops: CDR1 MNHEY, CDR2 SVGAGI. The CDR3 spans 15 residues. V lost 0 bases and J 0 bases, leaving 7 bases between the germline ends. This CDR3 is CASSYSEWSTDTQYF. Here the CDR3 DNA reads TGTGCCAGCAGTTACTCGGAGTGGAGCACAGATACGCAGTATTTT.

This chain links TRBV5-4 with TRBJ1-6; D is possibly TRBD1 (6 bases). V lost 5 bases, J lost 2 bases, and 17 bases lay in between. Germline CDR1 and CDR2: SGHNT and YYREEE (reference sequence). This CDR3 has 17 amino acids. CDR3 loop: CASSSGGAGPYNSPLHF. The CDR3 DNA reads TGTGCCAGCAGTTCTGGGGGCGCAGGGCCCTATAATTCACCCCTCCACTTT.

The gene calls are TRBV2 and TRBJ2-2; no clear D gene. The CDR3 totals 16 residues. Germline CDR1 is SNHLY and CDR2 is FYNNEI. V dropped 6 bases and J dropped 5 bases, with 19 bases sitting between them. CDR3 sequence (DNA): TGTGCCAGCAGACTCCGTCGACATCATGAAACCGGGGAGCTGTTTTTT. This encodes CASRLRRHHETGELFF.

V gene TRBV7-9 combines with J gene TRBJ1-3; 10 bases are shared with TRBD1. The trim removed 7 bases at V and 0 bases at J, leaving 18 bases unmatched. Germline V lookup: CDR1 SEHNR, CDR2 FQNEAQ (reference sequence). The CDR3 runs 20 residues. CDR3 loop: CASTLNPGQGRRYSGNTIYF. CDR3 DNA sequence: TGTGCCAGCACCCTAAACCCGGGACAGGGGCGAAGATACTCTGGAAACACCATATATTTT.

The chain links TRBV7-6 to TRBJ2-2; 8 positions agree with TRBD1. The CDR3 has 15 amino acids. The germline V gene encodes CDR1 SGHVS and CDR2 FNYEAQ. J lost 7 bases, V lost 5 bases, and 9 bases had no gene match. DNA for the CDR3: TGTGCCAGCAGCCCCTATCAGGGGGCTGGCGGGGAGCTGTTTTTT. Protein product: CASSPYQGAGGELFF.